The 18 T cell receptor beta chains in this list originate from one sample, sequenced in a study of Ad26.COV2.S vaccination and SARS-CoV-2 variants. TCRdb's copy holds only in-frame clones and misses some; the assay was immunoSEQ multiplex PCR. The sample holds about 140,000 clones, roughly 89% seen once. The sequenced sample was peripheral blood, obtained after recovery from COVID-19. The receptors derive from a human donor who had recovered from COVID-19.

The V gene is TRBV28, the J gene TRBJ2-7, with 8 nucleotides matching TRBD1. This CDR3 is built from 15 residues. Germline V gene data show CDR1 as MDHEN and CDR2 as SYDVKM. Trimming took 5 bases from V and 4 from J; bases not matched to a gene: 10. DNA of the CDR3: TGTGCCAGCAGTCAAACCGGGACAGGTGTGTACGAGCAGTACTTC. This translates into CASSQTGTGVYEQYF. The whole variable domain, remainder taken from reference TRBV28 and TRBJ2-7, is DVKVTQSSRYLVKRTGEKVFLECVQDMDHENMFWYRQDPGLGLRLIYFSYDVKMKEKGDIPEGYSVSREKKERFSLILESASTNQTSMYLCASSQTGTGVYEQYFGPGTRLTVT.

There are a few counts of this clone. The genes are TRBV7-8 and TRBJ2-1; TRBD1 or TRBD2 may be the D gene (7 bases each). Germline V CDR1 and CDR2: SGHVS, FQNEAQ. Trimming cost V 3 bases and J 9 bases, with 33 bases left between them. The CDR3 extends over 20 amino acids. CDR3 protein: CASSFGTAFSRWGGFVEQFF. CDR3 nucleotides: TGTGCCAGCAGCTTTGGGACAGCTTTTAGTAGATGGGGGGGGTTCGTTGAGCAGTTCTTC.

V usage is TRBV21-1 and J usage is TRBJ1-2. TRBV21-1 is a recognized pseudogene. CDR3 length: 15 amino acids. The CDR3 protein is CASSKAAREVYGYTF. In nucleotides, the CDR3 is TGTGCCAGCAGCAAAGCGGCCAGGGAGGTCTATGGCTACACCTTC.

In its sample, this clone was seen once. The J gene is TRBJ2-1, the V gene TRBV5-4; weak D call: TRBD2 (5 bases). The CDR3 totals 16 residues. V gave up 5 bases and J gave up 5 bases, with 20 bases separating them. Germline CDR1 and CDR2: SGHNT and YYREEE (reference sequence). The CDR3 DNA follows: TGTGCCAGCAGAACCGATTTAGCGAGAACAAACAATGAGCAGTTCTTC. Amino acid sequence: CASRTDLARTNNEQFF. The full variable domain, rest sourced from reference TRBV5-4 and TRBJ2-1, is ETGVTQSPTHLIKTRGQQVTLRCSSQSGHNTVSWYQQALGQGPQFIFQYYREEENGRGNFPPRFSGLQFPNYSSELNVNALELDDSALYLCASRTDLARTNNEQFFGPGTRLTVL.

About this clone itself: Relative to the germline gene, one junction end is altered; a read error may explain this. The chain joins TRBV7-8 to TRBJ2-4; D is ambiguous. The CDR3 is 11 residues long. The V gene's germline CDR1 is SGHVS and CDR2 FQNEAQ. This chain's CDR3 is CASSSGVTQHF. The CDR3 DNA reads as TGTGCCAGCAGCTCGGGCGTCACCCAACACTTC.

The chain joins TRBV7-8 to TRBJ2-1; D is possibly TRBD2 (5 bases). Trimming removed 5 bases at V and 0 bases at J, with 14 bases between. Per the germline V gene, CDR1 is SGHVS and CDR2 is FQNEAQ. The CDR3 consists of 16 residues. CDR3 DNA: TGTGCCAGCAGCGATACACAGCGGAGCTCCTACAATGAGCAGTTCTTC. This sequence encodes CASSDTQRSSYNEQFF.

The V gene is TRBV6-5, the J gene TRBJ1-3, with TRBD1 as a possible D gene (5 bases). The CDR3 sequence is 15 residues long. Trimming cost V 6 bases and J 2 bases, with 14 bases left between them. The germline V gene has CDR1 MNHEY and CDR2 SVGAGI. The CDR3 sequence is CASRGTRVAGNTIYF. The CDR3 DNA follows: TGTGCCAGCAGGGGGACGAGGGTAGCTGGAAACACCATATATTTT.

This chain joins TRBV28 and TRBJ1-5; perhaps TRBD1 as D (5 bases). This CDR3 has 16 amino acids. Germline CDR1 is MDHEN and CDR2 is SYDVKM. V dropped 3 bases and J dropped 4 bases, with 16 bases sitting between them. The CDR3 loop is CASSFPRGKGNQPQHF. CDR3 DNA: TGTGCCAGCAGTTTCCCGCGGGGGAAGGGGAATCAGCCCCAGCATTTT.

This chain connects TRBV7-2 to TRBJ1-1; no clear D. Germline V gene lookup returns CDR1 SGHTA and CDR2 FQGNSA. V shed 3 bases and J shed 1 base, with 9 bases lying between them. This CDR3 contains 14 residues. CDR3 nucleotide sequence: TGTGCCAGCAGCTTGAACACGAGGAACACTGAAGCTTTCTTT. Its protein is CASSLNTRNTEAFF.

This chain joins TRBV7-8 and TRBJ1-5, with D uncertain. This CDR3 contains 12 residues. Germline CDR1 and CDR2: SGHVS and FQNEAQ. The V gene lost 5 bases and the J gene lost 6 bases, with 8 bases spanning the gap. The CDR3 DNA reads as TGTGCCAGCAGCCTTCAGATTCAGCCCCAGCATTTT. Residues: CASSLQIQPQHF.

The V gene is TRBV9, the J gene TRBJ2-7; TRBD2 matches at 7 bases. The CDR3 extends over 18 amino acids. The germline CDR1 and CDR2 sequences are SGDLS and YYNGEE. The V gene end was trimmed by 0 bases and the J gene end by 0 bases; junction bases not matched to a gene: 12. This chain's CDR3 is CASSVGISSRERSYEQYF. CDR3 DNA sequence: TGTGCCAGCAGCGTAGGCATAAGTTCGCGGGAGCGCTCCTACGAGCAGTACTTC.

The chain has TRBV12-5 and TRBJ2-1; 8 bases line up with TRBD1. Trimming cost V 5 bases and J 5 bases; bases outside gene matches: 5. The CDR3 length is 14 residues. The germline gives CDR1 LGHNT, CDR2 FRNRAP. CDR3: CASGPGQGNNEQFF. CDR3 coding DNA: TGTGCTAGTGGTCCTGGACAGGGAAACAATGAGCAGTTCTTC.

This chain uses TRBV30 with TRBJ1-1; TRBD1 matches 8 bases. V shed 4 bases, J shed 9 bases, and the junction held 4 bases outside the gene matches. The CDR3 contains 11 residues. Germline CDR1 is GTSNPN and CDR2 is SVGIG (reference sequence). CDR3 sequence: CAWTRDRKAFF. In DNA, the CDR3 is TGTGCCTGGACCAGGGACAGGAAAGCTTTCTTT.

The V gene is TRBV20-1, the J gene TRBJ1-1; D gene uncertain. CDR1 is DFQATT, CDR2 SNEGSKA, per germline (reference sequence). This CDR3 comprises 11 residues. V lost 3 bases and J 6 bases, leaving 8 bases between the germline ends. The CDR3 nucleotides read TGCAGTGCTAGGACCCTCGCTGAAGCTTTCTTT. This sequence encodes CSARTLAEAFF.

This CDR3 is CASSLGQGNQPQHF. Here the CDR3 DNA reads TGTGCCAGCAGTTTAGGACAGGGCAATCAGCCCCAGCATTTT. This chain joins TRBV6-6 and TRBJ1-5; 7 bases match TRBD1. The CDR3 runs 14 residues. Unmatched junction bases numbered 2, after V lost 4 bases and J lost 2 bases. Per the germline V gene, CDR1 is MNHNY and CDR2 is SVGAGI (reference sequence).

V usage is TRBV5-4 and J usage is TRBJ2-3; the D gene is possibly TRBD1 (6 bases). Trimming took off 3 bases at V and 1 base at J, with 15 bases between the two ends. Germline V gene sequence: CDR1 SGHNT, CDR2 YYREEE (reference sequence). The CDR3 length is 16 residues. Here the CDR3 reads CASSSRTRGRTDTQYF. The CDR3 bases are TGTGCCAGCAGCTCCCGGACCAGGGGACGCACAGATACGCAGTATTTT.

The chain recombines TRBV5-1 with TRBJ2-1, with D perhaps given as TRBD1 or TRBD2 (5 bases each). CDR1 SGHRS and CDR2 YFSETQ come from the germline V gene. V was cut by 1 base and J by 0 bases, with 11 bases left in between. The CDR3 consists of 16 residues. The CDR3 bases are TGCGCCAGCAGCTTGATCGGGGCCGTCTCCTACAATGAGCAGTTCTTC. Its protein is CASSLIGAVSYNEQFF.

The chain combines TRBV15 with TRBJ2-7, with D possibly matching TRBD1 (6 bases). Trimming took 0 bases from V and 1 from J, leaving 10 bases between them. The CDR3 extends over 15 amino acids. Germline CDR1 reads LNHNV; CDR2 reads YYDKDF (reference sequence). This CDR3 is CATSREYRESYEQYF. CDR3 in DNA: TGTGCCACCAGCAGAGAGTACAGGGAGTCCTACGAGCAGTACTTC. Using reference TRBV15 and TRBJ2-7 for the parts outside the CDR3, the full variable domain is DAMVIQNPRYQVTQFGKPVTLSCSQTLNHNVMYWYQQKSSQAPKLLFHYYDKDFNNEADTPDNFQSRRPNTSFCFLDIRSPGLGDTAMYLCATSREYRESYEQYFGPGTRLTVT.